A selection of T cell receptor beta chains follows, all from one sample in a study of T-cell reconstitution after alpha-beta-depleted transplantation in children. TCRdb re-analysed the PCR reads in MiXCR, keeping a single row per CDR3 protein. This sample has 200,000 to 250,000 distinct CDR3 sequences; about 25% occur once, and the top ten carry 2.6%. The material sequenced was PBMCs, taken before TCRalphabeta/CD19-depleted stem cell transplant. Every receptor here comes from a girl aged 2 to 9 with Fanconi anemia, due to receive a stem cell transplant. Each CDR3 is given with its conserved first and last residue. D genes are given only for firm matches. Size tells how often a clone was seen (once, few, many) or the class of an expanded clone, and some rows leave it out.

CASSLENLAGFSGANVLTF | TGTGCCAGCAGTTTAGAGAATCTAGCGGGATTCTCTGGGGCCAACGTCCTGACTTTC | many | TRBD2 | TRBJ2-6 | TRBV12-3/TRBV12-4
CASQEGAEYEQYF | TGTGCCAGCCAGGAGGGGGCTGAATACGAGCAGTACTTC | . | . | TRBJ2-7 | TRBV2
CASSLGGVHEQYF | TGTGCCAGCAGTTTAGGTGGAGTCCACGAGCAGTACTTC | . | . | TRBJ2-7 | TRBV12-3/TRBV12-4
CSARGGNAGNQPQHF | TGCAGTGCTAGAGGGGGCAATGCGGGTAATCAGCCCCAGCATTTT | many | . | TRBJ1-5 | TRBV20-1
CATGQLSNQPQHF | TGTGCCACAGGACAGCTTAGCAATCAGCCCCAGCATTTT | few | . | TRBJ1-5 | TRBV28
CSVDSRDGYEQYF | TGCAGCGTTGACTCCAGGGACGGCTACGAGCAGTACTTC | many | . | TRBJ2-7 | TRBV29-1
CASSLSLAGDTQYF | TGTGCCAGCAGTTTATCCCTAGCGGGAGATACGCAGTATTTT | . | TRBD2 | TRBJ2-3 | TRBV28
CSALAGELNNEQFF | TGCAGCGCACTAGCGGGGGAACTTAACAATGAGCAGTTCTTC | many | TRBD2 | TRBJ2-1 | TRBV29-1
CSVDTLAGEGYNEQFF | TGCAGCGTTGATACTCTGGCGGGAGAGGGCTACAATGAGCAGTTCTTC | many | TRBD2 | TRBJ2-1 | TRBV29-1
CASSEPSGGVTDTQYF | TGTGCCAGCAGTGAACCTAGCGGGGGGGTCACAGATACGCAGTATTTT | few | TRBD2 | TRBJ2-3 | TRBV6-1
CSGQGSYNEQFF | TGCAGTGGCCAGGGGTCCTACAATGAGCAGTTCTTC | many | . | TRBJ2-1 | TRBV20-1
CSVEAHSYEQYF | TGCAGCGTTGAAGCGCACTCCTACGAGCAGTACTTC | many | . | TRBJ2-7 | TRBV29-1
CASSLQSSNEQFF | TGTGCCAGCAGCTTACAATCTTCCAATGAGCAGTTCTTC | few | . | TRBJ2-1 | TRBV7-3
CASYQQGDQPQHF | TGTGCCAGCTACCAACAGGGAGATCAGCCCCAGCATTTT | . | . | TRBJ1-5 | TRBV6-8
CSAKVPGQDYEQYF | TGCAGTGCTAAGGTCCCGGGTCAAGACTACGAGCAGTACTTC | few | . | TRBJ2-7 | TRBV20-1
CASTQSVWAADYGYTF | TGTGCCAGCACTCAATCGGTCTGGGCCGCCGACTATGGCTACACCTTC | many | . | TRBJ1-2 | TRBV12-3/TRBV12-4
CSVEDLDRAAYEQYF | TGCAGCGTTGAAGATCTGGACAGGGCCGCCTACGAGCAGTACTTC | . | TRBD1 | TRBJ2-7 | TRBV29-1
CASSFTSGYEQYF | TGTGCCAGCAGCTTTACTAGCGGGTACGAGCAGTACTTC | . | TRBD2 | TRBJ2-7 | TRBV7-2
CSVVGGGNYGYTF | TGCAGCGTTGTCGGGGGTGGGAACTATGGCTACACCTTC | many | . | TRBJ1-2 | TRBV29-1
CSVVGTYEQYF | TGCAGCGTTGTCGGCACCTACGAGCAGTACTTC | few | . | TRBJ2-7 | TRBV29-1
CASGLRRERSYNEQFF | TGTGCCAGCGGCCTCAGGCGGGAACGCTCCTACAATGAGCAGTTCTTC | . | . | TRBJ2-1 | TRBV21-1
CASSQIPGQHTGELFF | TGTGCCAGCAGCCAAATACCGGGACAACACACCGGGGAGCTGTTTTTT | many | . | TRBJ2-2 | TRBV12-3/TRBV12-4
CSANPGLYNEQFF | TGCAGTGCTAACCCAGGGCTATACAATGAGCAGTTCTTC | many | . | TRBJ2-1 | TRBV20-1
CASSLYTSGDSYNEQFF | TGCGCCAGCAGCTTGTATACTAGCGGGGACTCCTACAATGAGCAGTTCTTC | few | TRBD2 | TRBJ2-1 | TRBV5-1
CASSVVGSGANVLTF | TGTGCCAGCAGCGTCGTGGGCTCTGGGGCCAACGTCCTGACTTTC | many | . | TRBJ2-6 | TRBV9
CSVPSGADTQYF | TGCAGCGTTCCCTCTGGGGCGGATACGCAGTATTTT | . | . | TRBJ2-3 | TRBV29-1
CASSLQTGELFF | TGCGCCAGCAGCTTACAAACCGGGGAGCTGTTTTTT | . | . | TRBJ2-2 | TRBV5-1
CASSVTSGSGVYNEQFF | TGTGCCAGCAGTGTTACTAGCGGGAGCGGGGTTTACAATGAGCAGTTCTTC | . | TRBD2 | TRBJ2-1 | TRBV6-1
CASRDGAGWSTDTQYF | TGTGCCAGCAGGGATGGGGCGGGATGGAGCACAGATACGCAGTATTTT | few | . | TRBJ2-3 | TRBV25-1
CAISEGGLIAKNIQYF | TGTGCCATCAGTGAGGGGGGTCTTATAGCCAAAAACATTCAGTACTTC | many | . | TRBJ2-4 | TRBV10-3
CAISEGGPRGYNEQFF | TGTGCCATCAGTGAGGGGGGGCCTAGGGGCTACAATGAGCAGTTCTTC | many | . | TRBJ2-1 | TRBV10-3
CASTVPITGELFF | TGTGCCAGCACGGTCCCCATCACCGGGGAGCTGTTTTTT | few | . | TRBJ2-2 | TRBV28
CASSESRGYPYF | TGTGCCAGCAGTGAGTCTCGCGGGTACCCGTACTTC | few | . | TRBJ2-7 | TRBV2
CASSSVTQYF | TGTGCCAGCAGTTCAGTAACGCAGTATTTT | many | . | TRBJ2-3 | TRBV12-3/TRBV12-4
CASSLASGFDTGELFF | TGTGCCAGCAGTTTAGCGAGCGGGTTCGACACCGGGGAGCTGTTTTTT | few | . | TRBJ2-2 | TRBV12-3/TRBV12-4
CASSLPGHNYEQYF | TGTGCCAGCAGTTTACCCGGACACAACTACGAGCAGTACTTC | . | . | TRBJ2-7 | TRBV28
CASSLTEGSGGAAHYEQYF | TGTGCCAGCAGCTTAACGGAGGGTAGCGGGGGGGCGGCACACTACGAGCAGTACTTC | . | TRBD2 | TRBJ2-7 | TRBV7-6
CSVPMGTGELFF | TGCAGCGTTCCGATGGGGACCGGGGAGCTGTTTTTT | many | . | TRBJ2-2 | TRBV29-1
CSVSAGAIYNEQFF | TGCAGCGTTAGTGCGGGAGCGATATACAATGAGCAGTTCTTC | few | TRBD2 | TRBJ2-1 | TRBV29-1
CSVERQQPYEQYF | TGCAGCGTTGAAAGACAGCAACCCTACGAGCAGTACTTC | many | . | TRBJ2-7 | TRBV29-1
CSARGGGDRGPYEQYF | TGCAGTGCTAGAGGAGGAGGGGACAGGGGGCCGTACGAGCAGTACTTC | few | TRBD1 | TRBJ2-7 | TRBV20-1
CASGRDRRNIQYF | TGTGCTAGTGGCCGGGACAGGAGGAACATTCAGTACTTC | . | TRBD1 | TRBJ2-4 | TRBV12-5
CSAGDFTDTQYF | TGCAGCGCTGGGGACTTCACAGATACGCAGTATTTT | few | . | TRBJ2-3 | TRBV29-1
CASSSEGVYGYTF | TGTGCCAGCAGTTCAGAGGGAGTCTATGGCTACACCTTC | . | . | TRBJ1-2 | TRBV5-6
CSVGYGGDEKLFF | TGCAGCGTTGGGTATGGTGGTGATGAAAAACTGTTTTTT | many | . | TRBJ1-4 | TRBV29-1
CSARRGGAGDTQYF | TGCAGTGCTAGACGCGGGGGGGCGGGCGATACGCAGTATTTT | many | TRBD2 | TRBJ2-3 | TRBV20-1
CASSFGSGANNEQFF | TGCGCCAGCAGCTTCGGTAGCGGGGCGAACAATGAGCAGTTCTTC | . | TRBD2 | TRBJ2-1 | TRBV5-1
CASSQVGGRSEQYF | TGTGCCAGCAGCCAAGTGGGGGGTAGGAGCGAGCAGTACTTC | many | . | TRBJ2-7 | TRBV3-1
CSVDNLAGTHEQFF | TGCAGCGTTGATAATCTAGCGGGAACCCATGAGCAGTTCTTC | . | TRBD2 | TRBJ2-1 | TRBV29-1